A single sample is the source of the 17 T cell receptor beta chains below, sequenced in a study of cytomegalovirus exposure and HLA in healthy donors. The study ran its PCR with 60 Vbeta and 13 Jbeta primers. TCRdb's copy holds only in-frame clones and misses some; the assay was immunoSEQ multiplex PCR. The sample shows about 140,000 clones, over 70% of them seen only once. Sequencing was done on a sample of PBMCs. These receptors were taken from a young man in good health and CMV-seronegative.

This rearrangement joins TRBV20-1 to TRBJ2-1; D not certain. Trimming left V 3 bases short and J 12 bases short, with 6 bases between. The CDR3 consists of 9 residues. Germline CDR1 DFQATT, CDR2 SNEGSKA (reference sequence). CDR3 sequence reads: CSARGLQFF. The CDR3 nucleotides are TGCAGTGCTAGGGGCTTGCAGTTCTTC.

As regards this clone: The germline gene is not matched at one end of the junction; a read error may be the cause. Other DNA sequences from this sample encode an identical CDR3 as well. This chain links TRBV5-1 with TRBJ1-1, with D maybe TRBD1 (5 bases). The germline gives CDR1 SGHRS, CDR2 YFSETQ. This CDR3 region has 14 residues. This CDR3 reads CASSLWTRRTEAFF. The DNA for the CDR3 is TGTGCCAGCAGCTTGTGGACACGCCGGACTGAAGCTTTCTTT.

The chain links TRBV14 to TRBJ1-6; D may be TRBD1 (5 bases). Between the trimmed V and J ends, which lost 3 bases and 8 bases, there was a span of 17 bases. This CDR3 has 16 residues. CDR1 is SGHDN, CDR2 FVKESK, per germline. CDR3 coding DNA: TGTGCCAGCAGCCATTCAGGGACTTATTACGATTCACCCCTCCACTTT. Its protein is CASSHSGTYYDSPLHF. Variable domain in full (rest from reference TRBV14 and TRBJ1-6): EAGVTQFPSHSVIEKGQTVTLRCDPISGHDNLYWYRRVMGKEIKFLLHFVKESKQDESGMPNNRFLAERTGGTYSTLKVQPAELEDSGVYFCASSHSGTYYDSPLHFGNGTRLTVT.

This chain uses TRBV5-1 with TRBJ1-1; TRBD1 matches 8 bases. Germline values: CDR1 SGHRS, CDR2 YFSETQ. Germline trimming cut 4 bases from V and 10 bases from J; bases unmatched to any gene: 9. This CDR3 spans 13 amino acids. CDR3 loop: CASSPGQGEGAFF. The CDR3 DNA is TGCGCCAGCAGCCCAGGACAGGGCGAAGGAGCTTTCTTT.

The chain links TRBV9 to TRBJ2-1, with 9 bases aligning to TRBD1. In germline, CDR1 is SGDLS, CDR2 YYNGEE. The V segment lost 0 bases and the J segment 8 bases; nucleotides outside the gene matches: 3. CDR3 size: 14 residues. As DNA, the CDR3 is TGTGCCAGCAGCGTAGCGACAGGGGGGGATGAGCAGTTCTTC. It encodes CASSVATGGDEQFF.

This sequence joins TRBV7-2 and TRBJ1-2; 10 bases are a match to TRBD1. The V segment lost 5 bases and the J segment 4 bases; nucleotides outside the gene matches: 7. Germline CDR1 is SGHTA and CDR2 is FQGNSA. This CDR3 spans 15 amino acids. CDR3 region: CASSQGTGDFYGYTF. CDR3 bases: TGTGCCAGCAGCCAAGGGACAGGGGACTTCTATGGCTACACCTTC.

The CDR3 spells CATSREQGNTEAFF. The CDR3 DNA reads TGTGCCACCAGCAGAGAACAGGGGAACACTGAAGCTTTCTTT. V and J are TRBV15 and TRBJ1-1; possible D gene TRBD1, 6 bases. The CDR3 loop spans 14 amino acids. The V gene lost 0 bases and the J gene lost 1 base, with 6 bases spanning the gap. Germline loops: CDR1 LNHNV, CDR2 YYDKDF (reference sequence).

This chain joins TRBV6-5 and TRBJ1-1; 12 positions match TRBD1. J lost 8 bases, V lost 7 bases, and 11 bases had no gene match. Germline V CDR1 and CDR2: MNHEY, SVGAGI. The CDR3 has 15 residues. The CDR3 sequence: CASNYRGTGGAEAFF. The DNA of the CDR3 is TGTGCCAGCAACTATAGAGGGACAGGGGGCGCAGAAGCTTTCTTT.

V and J are TRBV27 and TRBJ1-1; D is uncertain. The germline V gene has CDR1 MNHEY and CDR2 SMNVEV (reference sequence). The CDR3 has 16 residues. The V end was cut by 10 bases, the J end by 6 bases, with 27 bases between. The CDR3, as DNA: TGTGCCACCATAACAGCAACTTACGGGGAACCATCTGAAGCTTTCTTT. Amino acids: CATITATYGEPSEAFF.

The chain combines TRBV27 with TRBJ2-3, with 10 bases fitting TRBD2. V lost 4 bases and J lost 7; bases outside the gene matches: 5. Germline V gene sequence: CDR1 MNHEY, CDR2 SMNVEV (reference sequence). CDR3 length: 14 residues. CDR3 in amino acids: CASSSSSGGHTQYF. CDR3 coding DNA: TGTGCCAGCAGTTCTTCTAGCGGGGGCCATACGCAGTATTTT.

This clone occurred a few times. The chain is built from TRBV4-2 and TRBJ1-4; D unresolved. Per germline, CDR1 LGHNA and CDR2 YNFKEQ. The CDR3 runs to 19 residues. Trimming pared 1 base from V and 6 bases from J, leaving 24 bases between. This CDR3 reads CASSQVPSVFRRSYEKLFF. CDR3 coding DNA: TGTGCCAGCAGCCAAGTCCCCTCAGTCTTCAGGAGGTCGTATGAAAAACTGTTTTTT.

V and J are TRBV5-1 and TRBJ2-3, with TRBD2 as a possible D gene (6 bases). Trimming pared 7 bases from V and 0 bases from J, leaving 12 bases between. This CDR3 contains 14 residues. CDR1 is SGHRS and CDR2 is YFSETQ in the germline V gene. The CDR3 sequence is CASRDFASTDTQYF. The CDR3 region has the DNA TGCGCCAGCCGGGACTTCGCTAGCACAGATACGCAGTATTTT.

The rearrangement joins TRBV7-9 to TRBJ2-1; 7 bases agree with TRBD2. This CDR3 has 15 residues. V lost 8 bases, J lost 0 bases, and 7 bases stayed unmatched. Germline V CDR1 and CDR2: SEHNR, FQNEAQ (reference sequence). CDR3 in DNA: TGTGCCAGCCGCGGGCGGGGGAGCTCCTACAATGAGCAGTTCTTC. This translates into CASRGRGSSYNEQFF.

This chain links TRBV5-8 with TRBJ1-3; D ambiguous. Germline CDR1 is SGHTS and CDR2 is YDEGEE. The CDR3 is 14 residues long. The ends were cut back, 2 bases at V and 4 bases at J, with 10 bases in the middle. Here the CDR3 reads CASSFRSLGNTIYF. CDR3 nucleotide sequence: TGTGCCAGCAGCTTTCGGAGTTTAGGAAACACCATATATTTT. The complete variable domain, with remaining parts taken from reference TRBV5-8 and TRBJ1-3, reads EAGVTQSPTHLIKTRGQQATLRCSPISGHTSVYWYQQALGLGLQFLLWYDEGEERNRGNFPPRFSGRQFPNYSSELNVNALELEDSALYLCASSFRSLGNTIYFGEGSWLTVV.

The V gene is TRBV5-1, the J gene TRBJ2-2; 8 bases are shared with TRBD1. The V gene's germline CDR1 is SGHRS and CDR2 YFSETQ. This CDR3 has 16 residues. J was trimmed by 0 bases and V by 7 bases; bases with no gene match: 8. Here the CDR3 reads CASFPTGAPNTGELFF. The CDR3 DNA follows: TGCGCCAGCTTTCCGACAGGGGCCCCGAACACCGGGGAGCTGTTTTTT.

The chain combines TRBV11-2 with TRBJ2-5, with TRBD1 matching 12 bases. The CDR3 is 13 amino acids. Germline trimming cut 6 bases from V and 11 bases from J; bases unmatched to any gene: 7. Germline V lookup: CDR1 SGHAT, CDR2 FQNNGV. CDR3 residues: CASRGTGGRQQYF. CDR3 bases: TGTGCCAGCAGGGGGACAGGGGGCCGACAGCAGTACTTC.

This clone has only one observation. This chain uses TRBV6-5 with TRBJ1-2; TRBD1 might be the D (6 bases). V was trimmed by 1 base and J by 1 base, leaving 7 bases between them. There are 14 residues in the CDR3. Per germline, CDR1 MNHEY and CDR2 SVGAGI. CDR3 amino acids: CASSYFRGNYGYTF. In nucleotides, the CDR3 is TGTGCCAGCAGTTACTTCAGGGGTAACTATGGCTACACCTTC.